The rows below give T cell receptor beta chains drawn from one sample of a study of response to subunit inactivated influenza vaccine. TCRdb redid the calling of the RT-PCR reads with MiXCR, one entry per CDR3 protein. This table has approximately 520,000 distinct CDR3 sequences, around 25% appearing once. The source was CD4+ T cells sorted from PBMCs, collected more than 4 days after vaccination. The receptors here all came from a man in his fifties who received an inactivated influenza vaccine. CDR3s include the opening cysteine and the closing phenylalanine or tryptophan. Some rows have no size entry. The others give once, few or many, or a class for an expanded clone.

V gene: TRBV7-2; clone size: few; CDR3 protein: CASSLATSGMADTQYF
V gene: TRBV12-3/TRBV12-4; clone size: .; CDR3 protein: CASSLATLSAYEQYF
V gene: TRBV29-1; clone size: .; CDR3 protein: CSVRGWGEKLFF
V gene: TRBV28; clone size: few; CDR3 protein: CASMGSNYGYTF
V gene: TRBV7-2; clone size: .; CDR3 protein: CASSLVMGAGELFF
V gene: TRBV7-9; clone size: .; CDR3 protein: CASSFRQGATNEKLFF
V gene: TRBV20-1; clone size: .; CDR3 protein: CSAKTPSGEKLFF
V gene: TRBV5-1; clone size: .; CDR3 protein: CASSLGTSGPITDTQYF
V gene: TRBV5-6; clone size: .; CDR3 protein: CASSSRGLQNIQYF
V gene: TRBV5-1; clone size: few; CDR3 protein: CASSPLAEAYNEQFF
V gene: TRBV11-2; clone size: .; CDR3 protein: CASSSDRTPTDTQYF
V gene: TRBV20-1; clone size: .; CDR3 protein: CSATKGLALGDTQYF
V gene: TRBV11-2; clone size: few; CDR3 protein: CASRRGTSGRGRTSTDTQYF
V gene: TRBV6-1; clone size: few; CDR3 protein: CASRGTWSDTQYF
V gene: TRBV20-1; clone size: few; CDR3 protein: CSARRGSASTDTQYF
V gene: TRBV20-1; clone size: many; CDR3 protein: CSALTSGSFMNEQFF
V gene: TRBV5-1; clone size: .; CDR3 protein: CASSRRPGTVLETQYF
V gene: TRBV12-3/TRBV12-4; clone size: few; CDR3 protein: CASSPSRRRGIHTEAFF
V gene: TRBV6-5; clone size: .; CDR3 protein: CASSYGNNRGYGYTF
V gene: TRBV20-1; clone size: .; CDR3 protein: CSARPGGLDTQYF
V gene: TRBV21-1; clone size: .; CDR3 protein: CASSWQPQHF
V gene: TRBV27; clone size: few; CDR3 protein: CASSVGNTEAFF
V gene: TRBV12-3/TRBV12-4; clone size: .; CDR3 protein: CASSRGQSHYGYTF
V gene: TRBV6-4; clone size: few; CDR3 protein: CASSLYSSLQSYNEQFF
V gene: TRBV7-6; clone size: .; CDR3 protein: CASSLIKGSNTGELFF
V gene: TRBV27; clone size: few; CDR3 protein: CASSRNRGEKGYTF
V gene: TRBV27; clone size: .; CDR3 protein: CASKWTTSTTQYF
V gene: TRBV6-2/TRBV6-3; clone size: few; CDR3 protein: CASSYQQGFYGYTF
V gene: TRBV7-9; clone size: few; CDR3 protein: CASSNPRTSGNNEQFF
V gene: TRBV20-1; clone size: few; CDR3 protein: CSAPRASPPYEQYF
V gene: TRBV7-9; clone size: few; CDR3 protein: CASRKPGQGYGYTF
V gene: TRBV3-1; clone size: .; CDR3 protein: CASSPGAGWNTEAFF
V gene: TRBV2; clone size: .; CDR3 protein: CASSPGRSGNTIYF
V gene: TRBV7-8; clone size: many; CDR3 protein: CASSQGRQNARETQYF
V gene: TRBV5-1; clone size: few; CDR3 protein: CASSLVLGDPTGELFF
V gene: TRBV11-3; clone size: .; CDR3 protein: CASSPRGTQNTGELFF
V gene: TRBV24-1; clone size: .; CDR3 protein: CATSDGLASADTQYF
V gene: TRBV7-9; clone size: .; CDR3 protein: CASSHREGIGYTF
V gene: TRBV20-1; clone size: .; CDR3 protein: CSAGGGAGEGYEQYF
V gene: TRBV21-1; clone size: few; CDR3 protein: CASSNKGGETQYF
V gene: TRBV4-2; clone size: .; CDR3 protein: CASSQGIGQGGAYGYTF
V gene: TRBV18; clone size: .; CDR3 protein: CASSPNTGVEETQYF
V gene: TRBV18; clone size: .; CDR3 protein: CASSLSSTGRQQYF
V gene: TRBV6-1; clone size: few; CDR3 protein: CASKQGAPNTEAFF
V gene: TRBV7-3; clone size: few; CDR3 protein: CASSLTATDTQYF
V gene: TRBV20-1; clone size: .; CDR3 protein: CSVSKPGQGAETQYF
V gene: TRBV20-1; clone size: few; CDR3 protein: CSALPAVNYGYTF
V gene: TRBV4-3; clone size: few; CDR3 protein: CASSQSGLAGVYEQYF
V gene: TRBV6-2/TRBV6-3; clone size: .; CDR3 protein: CASRKVQGRETQYF
V gene: TRBV11-2; clone size: few; CDR3 protein: CASSDLPGSYNEQFF